The text below deals with one T cell receptor (beta chain). Method: immunoSEQ multiplex PCR; TCRdb's copy keeps in-frame clones and lacks some. The sample holds tens of thousands of clones, under 95% seen once. The CDR3 is 13 residues long. Germline V gives CDR1 MGHRA, CDR2 YSYEKL. V dropped 11 bases and J dropped 0 bases, with 11 bases sitting between them. The data were obtained in a study of T cell changes during pregnancy in multiple sclerosis. Sequencing used peripheral blood, obtained in the second trimester of pregnancy. This chain uses TRBV4-1 with TRBJ1-3; D call uncertain. This clonotype was obtained from a female donor in good health, enrolled as a control in a pregnancy study. The CDR3 loop reads CAGKQPSGNTIYF. The CDR3 region has the DNA TGCGCCGGTAAACAGCCCTCTGGAAACACCATATATTTT.